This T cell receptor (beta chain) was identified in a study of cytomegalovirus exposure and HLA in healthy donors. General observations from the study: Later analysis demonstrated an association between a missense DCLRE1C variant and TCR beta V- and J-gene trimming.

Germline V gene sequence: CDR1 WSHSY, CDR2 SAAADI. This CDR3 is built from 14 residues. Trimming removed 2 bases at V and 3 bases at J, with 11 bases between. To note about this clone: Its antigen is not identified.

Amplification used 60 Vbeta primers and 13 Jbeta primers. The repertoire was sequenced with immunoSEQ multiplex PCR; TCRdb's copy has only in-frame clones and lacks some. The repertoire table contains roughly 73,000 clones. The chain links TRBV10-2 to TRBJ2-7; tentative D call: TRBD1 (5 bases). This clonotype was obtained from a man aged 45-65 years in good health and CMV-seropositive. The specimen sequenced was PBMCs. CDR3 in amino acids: CASSEQGAGYEQYF. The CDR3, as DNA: TGCGCCAGCAGTGAGCAAGGGGCCGGCTACGAGCAGTACTTC.